This T cell receptor beta chain derives from a study of T-cell memory formation after mild COVID-19. Study-level results: Cross-reactive memory apparently joined, as some responding clones appeared in pre-infection memory.

Germline V gene lookup returns CDR1 DFQATT and CDR2 SNEGSKA (reference sequence). Trimming took 2 bases from V and 9 from J, leaving 11 bases between them. CDR3 length: 13 residues. The 5'RACE method, run with constant-segment primers, produced TCR alpha and TCR beta cDNA libraries (carrying sample barcodes and UMIs). A single record per CDR3 protein comes from TCRdb applying MiXCR to the 5' RACE reads. Of a few hundred thousand distinct CDR3 sequences listed, 19% are singletons. Concerning this clonotype: The antigen is undetermined.

Sequencing was done on a sample of PBMCs or a T cell subset sorted from them (not recorded which). J is TRBJ1-6 and V is TRBV20-1; the D gene is possibly TRBD1 (6 bases). The receptor's source is a man younger than 30 who had mild COVID-19 (a few samples of this study predate the infection). Cell type and time point are not known. The CDR3, as DNA: TGCAGTGCTAGAACCCAGGGGTCTTCACCCCTCCACTTT. Amino acids: CSARTQGSSPLHF.